This TCR beta chain was documented in a study of cytomegalovirus exposure and HLA in healthy donors. Looking at the study overall: An earlier analysis identified 100 million to 130 million unique TCR beta sequences in 170 million or so T cells. Findings and limits, study-wide: Researchers catalogued some 160 TCR beta chains as cytomegalovirus-associated. Among TCR sequences, most were rare, though some public TCRs appeared in many donors.

Comment on this clone: Its antigen remains unidentified.

The PCR was carried out with 60 Vbeta primers and 13 Jbeta primers. Assay used: immunoSEQ multiplex PCR; TCRdb lists only in-frame clones, some missing. The data hold approximately 150,000 clones, with around four fifths observed a single time. This CDR3 has 14 amino acids. Per germline, CDR1 KGHSH and CDR2 LQKENI. The V and J ends lost 6 bases and 4 bases respectively, with 13 bases between them. The chain recombines TRBV18 with TRBJ1-3; D not resolved. The sequencing input was PBMCs. The source is a middle-aged man in good health and CMV-seropositive. The CDR3 DNA sequence: TGTGCCAGCTCTACGGAGGGTACGGGAAACACCATATATTTT. Its translation: CASSTEGTGNTIYF.